This T cell receptor (beta chain) was sequenced in a study of cytomegalovirus exposure and HLA in healthy donors. This CDR3 has 15 amino acids. Germline V gene data show CDR1 as LGHNA and CDR2 as YSLEER. J was trimmed by 2 bases and V by 0 bases; bases with no gene match: 4. The PCR used 60 Vbeta and 13 Jbeta primers. The repertoire was sequenced with immunoSEQ multiplex PCR; TCRdb's copy has only in-frame clones and lacks some. The sample yields about 190,000 clones, approximately 87% seen once. The chain has TRBV4-3 and TRBJ2-7; 7 positions agree with TRBD1. The receptor comes from a man aged 25 to 45 in good health and CMV-seronegative. The material sequenced was PBMCs. Here the CDR3 DNA reads TGCGCCAGCAGCCAAGATGGTCAGGGGGCCTACGAGCAGTACTTC. This encodes CASSQDGQGAYEQYF.